This TCR beta chain was recorded in a study of Tregs in tolerant kidney transplant recipients. CDR1 SGHRS and CDR2 YFSETQ come from the germline V gene. This CDR3 has 16 amino acids. V was trimmed by 3 bases and J by 0 bases, leaving 10 bases between them. Study results and caveats: The most relevant donor-specific Treg TCRbeta repertoire apparently came from expansion with activated donor B cells.

Repertoires were generated with immunoSEQ multiplex PCR, while TCRdb's copy carries only in-frame clones and drops some. The table includes tens of thousands of clones, around nine tenths detected once. This clone was observed once. Its specificity is not known. This specimen was CD4+ T cells from blood, taken before the transplant. V usage is TRBV5-1 and J usage is TRBJ2-6; a weak D match, TRBD1 (6 bases). The sequence derives from a human donor who received a combined kidney and bone marrow transplant. The CDR3 loop is CASSSGQLSGANVLTF. The CDR3 DNA is TGCGCCAGCAGCTCAGGACAGCTCTCTGGGGCCAACGTCCTGACTTTC. Drawing the rest from reference TRBV5-1 and TRBJ2-6, the complete variable domain is KAGVTQTPRYLIKTRGQQVTLSCSPISGHRSVSWYQQTPGQGLQFLFEYFSETQRNKGNFPGRFSGRQFSNSRSEMNVSTLELGDSALYLCASSSGQLSGANVLTFGAGSRLTVL.